This TCR beta chain was sequenced in a study of OX40 agonist ivuxolimab in advanced cancers. Study-level information: Patients undergoing dose escalation presented with hepatocellular carcinoma, melanoma, renal cell or head and neck cancer.

The table came from immunoSEQ multiplex PCR; TCRdb's copy has only in-frame clones and leaves some out. The sample yields some 51,000 clones, around 87% seen once. V was cut by 2 bases and J by 0 bases, with 7 bases left in between. Germline V gene data show CDR1 as WNHNN and CDR2 as SYGVQD (reference sequence). This CDR3 region has 15 residues. The sequence was obtained from an adult with an advanced solid tumor such as melanoma, head and neck, liver or kidney cancer. Specimen: CD4+ or CD8+ T cells sorted from blood, collected in a trial of the OX40 agonist ivuxolimab. This chain connects TRBV10-1 to TRBJ1-4; D perhaps matches TRBD1 (5 bases). CDR3 coding DNA: TGCGCCAGCAGTGAGGGGGGAGCAACTAATGAAAAACTGTTTTTT. This encodes CASSEGGATNEKLFF.